This T cell receptor (beta chain) was observed in a study of vaccination and CD4 T cells after COVID-19. Study at large: The authors used overlapping spike peptides from SARS-CoV-2, HCoV-NL63, HCoV-OC43 and HCoV-229E to stimulate cells.

Sequencing of the DNA from cultured CD4+ T cells was carried out with the Oncomine TCR Beta short-read assay. TCRdb re-derived calls from the PCR reads in MiXCR, one entry per CDR3 protein. The repertoire holds 20,000 to 25,000 distinct CDR3 sequences, with approximately 40% as singletons. Comments on this clonotype: What it recognizes is unknown.

Indicated treatment: approximately nine-day PBMC culture with coronavirus spike peptide pools or control peptides (ViraFEST assay). Sequencing was performed on CD4+ T cells from blood, cultured in vitro, taken before SARS-CoV-2 vaccination. The clonotype comes from a human donor who had recovered from COVID-19.

CDR3 bases: TGTGCCAGCAGAGATTCTGGGGCCAACGTCCTGACTTTC. Protein product: CASRDSGANVLTF. This chain joins TRBV6-2 or TRBV6-3 and TRBJ2-6; no reliable D call. This CDR3 has 13 amino acids. The V end was cut by 6 bases, the J end by 1 base, with 4 bases between. Germline V lookup: CDR1 MNHEY, CDR2 SVGEGT.